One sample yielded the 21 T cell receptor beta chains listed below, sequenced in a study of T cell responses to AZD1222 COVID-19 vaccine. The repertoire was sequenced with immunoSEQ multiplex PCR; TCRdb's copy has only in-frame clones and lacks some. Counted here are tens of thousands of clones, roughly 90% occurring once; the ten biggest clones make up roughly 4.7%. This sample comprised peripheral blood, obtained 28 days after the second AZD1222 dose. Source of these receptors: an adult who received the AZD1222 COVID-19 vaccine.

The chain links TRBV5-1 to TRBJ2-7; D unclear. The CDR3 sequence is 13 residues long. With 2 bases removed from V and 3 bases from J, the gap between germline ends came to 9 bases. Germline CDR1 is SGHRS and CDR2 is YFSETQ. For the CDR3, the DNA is TGCGCCAGCAGCTTTGGCAGCGACTACGAGCAGTACTTC. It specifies CASSFGSDYEQYF.

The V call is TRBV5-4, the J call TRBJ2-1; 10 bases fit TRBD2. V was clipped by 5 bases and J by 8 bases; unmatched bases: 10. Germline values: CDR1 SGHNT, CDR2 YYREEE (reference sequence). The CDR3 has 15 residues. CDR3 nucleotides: TGTGCCAGCAGATCCCCGGGACTAGCGAGCGATGAGCAGTTCTTC. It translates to CASRSPGLASDEQFF.

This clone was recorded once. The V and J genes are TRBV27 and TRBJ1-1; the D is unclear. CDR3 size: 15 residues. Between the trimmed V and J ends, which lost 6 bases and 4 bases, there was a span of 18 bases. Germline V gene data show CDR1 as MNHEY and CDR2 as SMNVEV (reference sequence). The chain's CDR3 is CASSPGGDRGTEAFF. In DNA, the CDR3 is TGTGCCAGCAGCCCTGGCGGAGATCGGGGCACTGAAGCTTTCTTT.

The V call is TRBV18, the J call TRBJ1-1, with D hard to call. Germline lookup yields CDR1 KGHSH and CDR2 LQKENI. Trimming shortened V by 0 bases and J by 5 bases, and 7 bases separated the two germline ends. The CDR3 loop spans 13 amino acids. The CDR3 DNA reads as TGTGCCAGCTCACCACCGGTGGGGACTGAAGCTTTCTTT. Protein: CASSPPVGTEAFF.

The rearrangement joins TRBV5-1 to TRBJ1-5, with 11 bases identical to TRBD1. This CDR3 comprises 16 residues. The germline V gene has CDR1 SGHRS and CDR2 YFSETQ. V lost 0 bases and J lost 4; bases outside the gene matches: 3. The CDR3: CASSLDGQGANQPQHF. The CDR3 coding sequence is TGCGCCAGCAGCTTGGACGGACAGGGGGCAAATCAGCCCCAGCATTTT.

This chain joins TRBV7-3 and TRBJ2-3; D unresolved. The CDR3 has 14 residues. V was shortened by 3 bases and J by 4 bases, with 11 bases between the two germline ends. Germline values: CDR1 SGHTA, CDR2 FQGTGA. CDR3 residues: CASSLNRPADTQYF. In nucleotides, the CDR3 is TGTGCCAGCAGCTTGAACAGACCAGCAGATACGCAGTATTTT. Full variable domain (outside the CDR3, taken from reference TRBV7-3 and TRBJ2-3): GAGVSQTPSNKVTEKGKYVELRCDPISGHTALYWYRQSLGQGPEFLIYFQGTGAADDSGLPNDRFFAVRPEGSVSTLKIQRTERGDSAVYLCASSLNRPADTQYFGPGTRLTVL.

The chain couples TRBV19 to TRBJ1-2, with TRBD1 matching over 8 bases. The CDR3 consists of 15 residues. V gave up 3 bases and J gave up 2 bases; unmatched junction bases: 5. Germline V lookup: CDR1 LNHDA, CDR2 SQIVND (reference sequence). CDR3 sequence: CASSMTGDSNYGYTF. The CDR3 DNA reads TGTGCCAGTAGTATGACAGGGGACAGCAACTATGGCTACACCTTC.

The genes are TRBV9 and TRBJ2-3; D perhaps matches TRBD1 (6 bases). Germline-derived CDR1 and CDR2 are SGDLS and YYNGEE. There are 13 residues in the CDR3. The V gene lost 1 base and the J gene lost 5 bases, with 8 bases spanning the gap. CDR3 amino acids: CASSVTGQDTQYF. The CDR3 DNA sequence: TGTGCCAGCAGCGTAACAGGGCAAGATACGCAGTATTTT.

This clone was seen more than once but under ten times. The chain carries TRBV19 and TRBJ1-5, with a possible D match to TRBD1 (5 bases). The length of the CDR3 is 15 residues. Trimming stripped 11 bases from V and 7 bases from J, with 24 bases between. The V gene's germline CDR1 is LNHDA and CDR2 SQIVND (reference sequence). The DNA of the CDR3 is TGTGCCCACCGGGGGGGGATCCGGCCCCTCCAGCCCCAGCATTTT. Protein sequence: CAHRGGIRPLQPQHF.

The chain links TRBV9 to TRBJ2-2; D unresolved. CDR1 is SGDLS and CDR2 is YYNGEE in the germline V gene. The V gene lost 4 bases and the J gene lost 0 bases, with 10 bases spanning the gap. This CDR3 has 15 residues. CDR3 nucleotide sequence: TGTGCCAGCAGCCCCTACAGCGCGAACACCGGGGAGCTGTTTTTT. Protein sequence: CASSPYSANTGELFF.

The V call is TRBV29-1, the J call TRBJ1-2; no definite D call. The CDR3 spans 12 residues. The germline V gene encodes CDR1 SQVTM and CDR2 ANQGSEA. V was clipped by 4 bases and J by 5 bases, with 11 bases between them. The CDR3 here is CSVVDNLYGYTF. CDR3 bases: TGCAGCGTTGTAGATAATTTATATGGCTACACCTTC.

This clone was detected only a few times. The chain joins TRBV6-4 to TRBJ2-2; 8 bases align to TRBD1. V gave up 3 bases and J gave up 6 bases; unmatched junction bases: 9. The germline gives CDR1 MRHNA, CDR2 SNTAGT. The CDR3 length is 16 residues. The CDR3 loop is CASSDAAGGRAGELFF. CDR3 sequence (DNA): TGTGCCAGCAGTGATGCAGCAGGGGGCCGGGCCGGGGAGCTGTTTTTT.

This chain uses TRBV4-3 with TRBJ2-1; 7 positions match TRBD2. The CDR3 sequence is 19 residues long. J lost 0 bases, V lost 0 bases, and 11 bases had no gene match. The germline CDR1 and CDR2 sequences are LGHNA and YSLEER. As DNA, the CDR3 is TGCGCCAGCAGCCAAGATTATAGCTTAGCGGGTACCTCCTACAATGAGCAGTTCTTC. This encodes CASSQDYSLAGTSYNEQFF.

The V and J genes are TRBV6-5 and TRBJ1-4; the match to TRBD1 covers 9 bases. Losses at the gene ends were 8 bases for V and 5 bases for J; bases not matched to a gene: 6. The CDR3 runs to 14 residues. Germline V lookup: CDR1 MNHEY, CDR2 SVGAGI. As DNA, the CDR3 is TGTGCCAGCGGATCAACAGGGGGCAATGAAAAACTGTTTTTT. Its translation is CASGSTGGNEKLFF.

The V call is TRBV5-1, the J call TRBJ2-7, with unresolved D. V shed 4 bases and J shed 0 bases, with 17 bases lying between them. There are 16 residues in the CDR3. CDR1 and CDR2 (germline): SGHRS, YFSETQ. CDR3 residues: CASSGARFGDSYEQYF. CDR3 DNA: TGCGCCAGCAGCGGTGCCCGGTTTGGCGACTCCTACGAGCAGTACTTC.

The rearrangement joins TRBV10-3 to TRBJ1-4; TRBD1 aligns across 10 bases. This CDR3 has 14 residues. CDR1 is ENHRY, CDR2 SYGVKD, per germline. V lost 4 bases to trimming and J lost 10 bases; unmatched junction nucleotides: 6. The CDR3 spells CAISGDRGEGKLFF. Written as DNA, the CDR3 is TGTGCCATCAGTGGGGACAGGGGAGAAGGAAAACTGTTTTTT.

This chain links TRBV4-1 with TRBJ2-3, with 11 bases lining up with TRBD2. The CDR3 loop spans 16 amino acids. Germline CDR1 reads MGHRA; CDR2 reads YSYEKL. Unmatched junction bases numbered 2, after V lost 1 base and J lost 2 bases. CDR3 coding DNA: TGCGCCAGCAGCCAAGTAGCGGGAGGGAACACAGATACGCAGTATTTT. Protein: CASSQVAGGNTDTQYF.

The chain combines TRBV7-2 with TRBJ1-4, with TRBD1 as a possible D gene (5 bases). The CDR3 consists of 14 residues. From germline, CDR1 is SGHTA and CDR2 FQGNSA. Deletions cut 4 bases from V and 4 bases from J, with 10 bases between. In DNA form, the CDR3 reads TGTGCCAGCAGCTCCACGGGGCGTAATGAAAAACTGTTTTTT. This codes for CASSSTGRNEKLFF.

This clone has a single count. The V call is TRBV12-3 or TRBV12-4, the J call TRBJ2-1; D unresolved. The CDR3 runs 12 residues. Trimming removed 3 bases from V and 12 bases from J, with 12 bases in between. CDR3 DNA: TGTGCCAGCAGTTTGGTAGGGCGCGGGCAGTTCTTC. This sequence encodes CASSLVGRGQFF.

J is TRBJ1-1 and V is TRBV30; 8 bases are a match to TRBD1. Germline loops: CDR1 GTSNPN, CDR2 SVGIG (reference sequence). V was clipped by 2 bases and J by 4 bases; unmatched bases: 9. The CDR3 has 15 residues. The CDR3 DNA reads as TGTGCCTGGAGTCCTGCGACAGGGGTGGTCACTGAAGCTTTCTTT. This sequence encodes CAWSPATGVVTEAFF.

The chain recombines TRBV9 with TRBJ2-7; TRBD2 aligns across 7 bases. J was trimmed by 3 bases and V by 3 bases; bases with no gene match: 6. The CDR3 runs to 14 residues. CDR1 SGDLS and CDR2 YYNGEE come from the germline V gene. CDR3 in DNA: TGTGCCAGCAGCGCCCAGGGACTAAACTACGAGCAGTACTTC. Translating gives CASSAQGLNYEQYF.